The TCR beta chain under discussion was sequenced for a study of circulating and synovial CD4+ cells in juvenile arthritis. General observations from the study: The pathogenic-like versus bulk T cell difference escaped Vbeta family analysis. T cell genome counts differed by at least an order of magnitude between CPL and CD4 samples.

V lost 4 bases to trimming and J lost 4 bases, with 13 bases between them. This CDR3 comprises 15 residues. The germline V gene encodes CDR1 LNHDA and CDR2 SQIVND (reference sequence). This clone was observed once. Antigen specificity is unknown. Only in-frame clones appear in the TCRdb table, and some are missing; sequencing was by immunoSEQ multiplex PCR. This table holds 36,000 or so clones, around 96% found once. This sequence was found in a human donor with juvenile idiopathic arthritis. Sequenced material: CD4+ T cells from blood. This chain connects TRBV19 to TRBJ2-2; a possible D gene is TRBD2 (5 bases). CDR3 residues: CASSKWGASTGELFF. The CDR3 nucleotides are TGTGCCAGTAGTAAATGGGGAGCTAGCACCGGGGAGCTGTTTTTT.